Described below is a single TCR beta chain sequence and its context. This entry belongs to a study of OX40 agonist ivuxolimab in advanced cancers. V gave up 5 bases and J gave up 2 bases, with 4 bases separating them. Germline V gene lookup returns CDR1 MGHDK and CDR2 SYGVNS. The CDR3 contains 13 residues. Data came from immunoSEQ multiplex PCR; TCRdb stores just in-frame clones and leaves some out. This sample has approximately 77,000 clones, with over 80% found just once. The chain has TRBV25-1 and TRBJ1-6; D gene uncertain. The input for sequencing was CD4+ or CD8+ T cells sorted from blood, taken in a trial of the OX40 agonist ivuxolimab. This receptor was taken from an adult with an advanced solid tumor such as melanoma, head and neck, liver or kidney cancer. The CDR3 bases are TGTGCCAGCAGTTACGCCTATAATTCACCCCTCCACTTT. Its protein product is CASSYAYNSPLHF.